A single sample gave rise to the 22 T cell receptor beta chains below, sequenced in a study of shared clonotypes between healthy human individuals. Assay: immunoSEQ multiplex PCR; the TCRdb copy retains only in-frame clones and omits some. The repertoire includes 2 million to 2.5 million clones, 85% to 95% of them detected once, and around 0.38% sits in the top ten. The sample taken for sequencing was naive CD4+ T cells from PBMCs. The subset: CD45RA+ positively selected. Receptors were obtained from a man in his late teens or twenties in good health. Some clones in this sample may be carry-over from other donors' samples.

The chain uses TRBV7-2 and TRBJ2-1; D gene uncertain. The V and J ends lost 5 bases and 9 bases respectively, with 14 bases between them. The CDR3 consists of 13 residues. The germline V gene encodes CDR1 SGHTA and CDR2 FQGNSA. CDR3 bases: TGTGCCAGCAGCAAGTCTAGGTGGGTTGAGCAGTTCTTC. Amino acids: CASSKSRWVEQFF.

This clone was counted a single time. V usage is TRBV7-3 and J usage is TRBJ1-3; tentative D call: TRBD1 (6 bases). The CDR3 runs 14 residues. In germline, CDR1 is SGHTA, CDR2 FQGTGA. V gave up 3 bases and J gave up 2 bases, with 8 bases separating them. The CDR3 DNA is TGTGCCAGCAGCTTGGGGGGCCCTGGAAACACCATATATTTT. Amino acid sequence: CASSLGGPGNTIYF.

This chain links TRBV6-5 with TRBJ2-5; D might be TRBD2 (6 bases). CDR3 length: 11 residues. V was cut by 11 bases and J by 4 bases, with 11 bases left in between. Germline V gene lookup returns CDR1 MNHEY and CDR2 SVGAGI. CDR3 in DNA: TGTGCCGCCCGGCGGGGAGAGACCCAGTACTTC. Its translation: CAARRGETQYF.

About this clone: The junction shows a germline mismatch at one end, possibly a read error. Other DNA sequences of this sample code for an identical CDR3. V is TRBV18 and J is TRBJ1-1; tentatively, D is TRBD1 (6 bases). The CDR3 is made up of 14 amino acids. Germline lookup yields CDR1 KGHSH and CDR2 LQKENI. In DNA form, the CDR3 reads TGTGCCAGCTCCCCACAGGGTGGGAACACTGAAGCTTTCTTT. This translates into CASSPQGGNTEAFF.

CDR3 DNA: TGCGCCAGCAGCTTGGGTTCAGCCGGGGGGGAGCAGTACTTC. Its protein product is CASSLGSAGGEQYF. The gene calls are TRBV5-1 and TRBJ2-7, with 7 bases aligning to TRBD2. The CDR3 length is 14 residues. The germline CDR1 and CDR2 sequences are SGHRS and YFSETQ. With 0 bases clipped from V and 7 bases from J, the junction kept 7 bases outside the gene matches.

Regarding this clone: This specimen includes other DNA sequences encoding the same CDR3. This CDR3 is CASSLVGNEQFF. DNA for the CDR3: TGTGCCAGCAGCCTCGTGGGGAATGAGCAGTTCTTC. The chain has TRBV7-9 and TRBJ2-1; no clear D gene. CDR1 is SEHNR, CDR2 FQNEAQ, per germline (reference sequence). This CDR3 region has 12 residues. With 5 bases removed from V and 7 bases from J, the gap between germline ends came to 9 bases.

As for this clone: Other DNA sequences of this sample code for an identical CDR3. The chain is built from TRBV5-1 and TRBJ1-1; no clear D. With 7 bases removed from V and 0 bases from J, the gap between germline ends came to 10 bases. CDR1 and CDR2 from the germline V gene are SGHRS and YFSETQ. The CDR3 is made up of 13 amino acids. The CDR3 sequence: CASSQEMNTEAFF. In DNA, the CDR3 is TGCGCCAGCTCACAAGAAATGAACACTGAAGCTTTCTTT.

Note on this clone: Other DNA sequences of this sample code for an identical CDR3. The chain links TRBV2 to TRBJ2-6; perhaps TRBD2 as D (5 bases). The CDR3 totals 14 residues. The germline gives CDR1 SNHLY, CDR2 FYNNEI. The V and J ends lost 4 bases and 3 bases respectively, with 7 bases between them. In DNA form, the CDR3 reads TGTGCCAGCAGTGGTGGGAGTGGGGCCAACGTCCTGACTTTC. This sequence encodes CASSGGSGANVLTF.

The rearrangement joins TRBV6-6 to TRBJ1-1; perhaps TRBD1 as D (6 bases). The CDR3 sequence is 13 residues long. Per germline, CDR1 MNHNY and CDR2 SVGAGI (reference sequence). Trimming removed 1 base at V and 7 bases at J, with 10 bases between. CDR3 DNA sequence: TGTGCCAGCAGTTACTTGGGGGGCAGTGAAGCTTTCTTT. It yields the protein CASSYLGGSEAFF.

About this clone: Other DNA sequences in this specimen translate into the identical CDR3. CDR3 DNA: TGTGCCAGCAGTCTCAGGGGCTTGAACACTGAAGCTTTCTTT. Translation: CASSLRGLNTEAFF. V and J are TRBV6-5 and TRBJ1-1; tentatively, D is TRBD1 (6 bases). V shed 5 bases and J shed 0 bases, with 10 bases lying between them. The V gene's germline CDR1 is MNHEY and CDR2 SVGAGI. The CDR3 loop spans 14 amino acids.

The chain links TRBV27 to TRBJ2-5, with 12 positions matching TRBD2. The CDR3 is 16 amino acids. Germline values: CDR1 MNHEY, CDR2 SMNVEV (reference sequence). Losses at the gene ends were 3 bases for V and 3 bases for J; bases not matched to a gene: 5. CDR3 sequence (DNA): TGTGCCAGCAGTTTTCTAGCGGGAGGGCCAGAAGAGACCCAGTACTTC. Protein: CASSFLAGGPEETQYF.

This clone appeared a single time. This sequence joins TRBV11-3 and TRBJ1-6, with D possibly TRBD1 on 5 matching bases. Germline V CDR1 and CDR2: SGHNT, YENEEA. The CDR3 is made up of 15 amino acids. Deletions cut 0 bases from V and 8 bases from J, with 11 bases between. This CDR3 reads CASSLEAGFDSPLHF. CDR3 sequence (DNA): TGTGCCAGCAGCTTAGAGGCAGGGTTTGATTCACCCCTCCACTTT.

Of note for this clone: The same CDR3 arises from other DNA sequences in this sample as well. V gene TRBV7-8 combines with J gene TRBJ2-5; TRBD2 matches 13 bases. Unmatched junction bases numbered 7, after V lost 4 bases and J lost 5 bases. CDR3 length: 16 residues. Germline assignment: CDR1 SGHVS and CDR2 FQNEAQ. CDR3 region: CASSSRTSGSQETQYF. CDR3 coding DNA: TGTGCCAGCAGCTCCCGGACTAGCGGGAGCCAGGAGACCCAGTACTTC. Variable domain in full (rest from reference TRBV7-8 and TRBJ2-5): GAGVSQSPRYKVAKRGQDVALRCDPISGHVSLFWYQQALGQGPEFLTYFQNEAQLDKSGLPSDRFFAERPEGSVSTLKIQRTQQEDSAVYLCASSSRTSGSQETQYFGPGTRLLVL.

The chain carries TRBV20-1 and TRBJ1-2; TRBD1 is a possible D gene (5 bases). This CDR3 contains 11 residues. Germline loops: CDR1 DFQATT, CDR2 SNEGSKA (reference sequence). V was trimmed by 4 bases and J by 13 bases, leaving 16 bases between them. The CDR3 sequence: CSATPSTVITF. CDR3 nucleotide sequence: TGCAGTGCTACCCCGTCGACAGTCATCACCTTC.

The chain couples TRBV6-1 to TRBJ2-5; 13 bases match TRBD2. V lost 4 bases, J lost 0 bases, and 14 bases stayed unmatched. CDR1 and CDR2 (germline): MNHNS, SASEGT. The CDR3 has 20 amino acids. The CDR3 DNA is TGTGCCAGCAGTGTTGGATTTGGACTAGCGGGAGATTCCTACCAAGAGACCCAGTACTTC. It is translated as CASSVGFGLAGDSYQETQYF.

This chain joins TRBV27 and TRBJ1-2, with 7 bases that match TRBD1. The CDR3 loop spans 15 amino acids. Germline V gene data show CDR1 as MNHEY and CDR2 as SMNVEV (reference sequence). Germline trimming cut 5 bases from V and 2 bases from J; bases unmatched to any gene: 8. CDR3 nucleotide sequence: TGTGCCAGCAGTCCTTACAGGGGTCCCAACTATGGCTACACCTTC. As protein: CASSPYRGPNYGYTF.

The genes are TRBV5-1 and TRBJ2-7; 7 bases are a match to TRBD1. The trim removed 3 bases at V and 2 bases at J, leaving 11 bases unmatched. There are 16 residues in the CDR3. In germline, CDR1 is SGHRS, CDR2 YFSETQ. CDR3 DNA sequence: TGCGCCAGCAGCTCGAACTCCGGGACAGCCGCCTACGAGCAGTACTTC. It codes for CASSSNSGTAAYEQYF.

Concerning this clone itself: Within the sample, other DNA sequences also encode this same CDR3. The chain recombines TRBV6-5 with TRBJ2-1; 8 bases align to TRBD2. V gave up 6 bases and J gave up 4 bases; unmatched junction bases: 5. Germline values: CDR1 MNHEY, CDR2 SVGAGI. The CDR3 has 14 residues. CDR3 bases: TGTGCCAGCAGGCCTGGACTAGCATACAATGAGCAGTTCTTC. Amino acids: CASRPGLAYNEQFF.

The chain joins TRBV4-3 to TRBJ1-5; the D is unclear. This CDR3 comprises 16 residues. In germline, CDR1 is LGHNA, CDR2 YSLEER. The ends were cut back, 0 bases at V and 1 base at J, with 10 bases in the middle. In nucleotides, the CDR3 is TGCGCCAGCAGCCAAGAAGGTGGTTTGAGCAATCAGCCCCAGCATTTT. It yields the protein CASSQEGGLSNQPQHF.

The chain is built from TRBV27 and TRBJ2-1; 11 bases agree with TRBD2. Per the germline V gene, CDR1 is MNHEY and CDR2 is SMNVEV (reference sequence). The CDR3 loop spans 17 amino acids. V lost 6 bases and J lost 4; bases outside the gene matches: 11. This CDR3 reads CASSPSGLAEIYNEQFF. The CDR3 region has the DNA TGTGCCAGCAGCCCCTCGGGACTAGCGGAGATATACAATGAGCAGTTCTTC.

This clone has a single count. This chain uses TRBV7-3 with TRBJ2-6; 8 nucleotides line up with TRBD1. V was clipped by 2 bases and J by 0 bases; unmatched bases: 6. Germline V gene sequence: CDR1 SGHTA, CDR2 FQGTGA. CDR3 length: 18 amino acids. The CDR3 reads CASSLRDRGPSGANVLTF. The CDR3 bases are TGTGCCAGCAGCTTACGCGACAGGGGCCCCTCTGGGGCCAACGTCCTGACTTTC.

The gene calls are TRBV18 and TRBJ2-5; D is possibly TRBD1 (6 bases). Germline CDR1 and CDR2: KGHSH and LQKENI. CDR3 length equals 13 residues. Between the trimmed V and J ends, which lost 2 bases and 11 bases, there was a span of 15 bases. This CDR3 reads CASSPERTDQQYF. The CDR3 nucleotides are TGTGCCAGCTCACCAGAAAGGACAGATCAGCAGTACTTC.